The sample holds a few counts of the clone carrying this T cell receptor beta chain. Its antigen is as yet unknown. Primers used in a second PCR of about 7 to 12 cycles were a sample-barcoded 5' primer and a J-beta primer mix. In TCRdb, the 5' RACE reads were re-called with MiXCR into one record per CDR3 protein. The sample holds 2 million or so distinct CDR3 sequences; about 49% are singletons and the top ten take over 2%. This entry belongs to a study of blood T cells in healthy people across ages. Across the study: Capturing about one barcoded beta molecule per two T cells was achieved by template switching.

Study outcomes and limitations: Per-million-T-cell TCR beta diversity fell roughly linearly with age. Researchers deemed the diversity estimates from one million T cells underestimates.

This sequence was found in a woman between 35 and 50 years old in good health. What was sequenced was blood.

The CDR3 nucleotides are TGTGCCAGCGGGACCGAATCAGGAGAAAAACTGTTTTTT. Its translation: CASGTESGEKLFF. V and J are TRBV27 and TRBJ1-4; TRBD1 might be the D (5 bases). Germline V gene data show CDR1 as MNHEY and CDR2 as SMNVEV (reference sequence). V dropped 8 bases and J dropped 8 bases, with 15 bases sitting between them. This CDR3 comprises 13 residues.